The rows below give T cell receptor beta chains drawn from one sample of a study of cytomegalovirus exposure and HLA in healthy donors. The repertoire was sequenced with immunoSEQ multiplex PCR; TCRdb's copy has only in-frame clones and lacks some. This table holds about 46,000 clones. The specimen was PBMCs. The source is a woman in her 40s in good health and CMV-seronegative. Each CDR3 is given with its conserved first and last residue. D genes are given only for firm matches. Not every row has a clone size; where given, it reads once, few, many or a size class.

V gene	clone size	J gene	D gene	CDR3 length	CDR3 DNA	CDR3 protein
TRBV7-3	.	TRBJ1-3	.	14	TGTGCCAGCAGCTCGCCAGGGTCCGGAAACACCATATATTTT	CASSSPGSGNTIYF
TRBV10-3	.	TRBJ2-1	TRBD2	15	TGTGCCATCAGTCCGACTAGCGGGAGGGCCCCTGAGCAGTTCTTC	CAISPTSGRAPEQFF
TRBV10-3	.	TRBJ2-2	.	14	TGTGCCATCAGTGACCAGGGGACCACCGGGGAGCTGTTTTTT	CAISDQGTTGELFF
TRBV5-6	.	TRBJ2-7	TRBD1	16	TGTGCCAGCAGCCCCTTTAGGACAGGGAATGTTTACGAGCAGTACTTC	CASSPFRTGNVYEQYF
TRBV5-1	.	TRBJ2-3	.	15	TGCGCCAGCAGCCCTGGGGCGGGAACCACAGATACGCAGTATTTT	CASSPGAGTTDTQYF
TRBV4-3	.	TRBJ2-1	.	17	TGCGCCAGCAGCCAAGACCGGGGGTTATCCTCCTACAATGAGCAGTTCTTC	CASSQDRGLSSYNEQFF
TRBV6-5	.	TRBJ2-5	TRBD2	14	TGTGCCAGCACCCCCGCGGGAGGGCCGTCGACCCAGTACTTC	CASTPAGGPSTQYF
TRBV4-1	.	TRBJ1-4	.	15	TGCGCCAGCAGCCAAGCTAGGACAACTAATGAAAAACTGTTTTTT	CASSQARTTNEKLFF
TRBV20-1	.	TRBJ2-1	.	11	TGCAGTGCTAGGGCCATGTATGAGCAGTTCTTC	CSARAMYEQFF
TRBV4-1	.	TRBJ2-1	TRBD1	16	TGCGCCAGCAGCCAACCCGACAGGGGGCTCTACAATGAGCAGTTCTTC	CASSQPDRGLYNEQFF
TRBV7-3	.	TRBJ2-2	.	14	TGTGCCAGCAGCTCTCACTCTAACACCGGGGAGCTGTTTTTT	CASSSHSNTGELFF
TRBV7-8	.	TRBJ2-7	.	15	TGTGCCAGCAGCGTCGCCCTCGGGGAAAGCTACGAGCAGTACTTC	CASSVALGESYEQYF
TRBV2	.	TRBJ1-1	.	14	TGTGCCAGCAGATCGGGGGGGGCGCTGAGCTGGGCTTTCTTT	CASRSGGALSWAFF
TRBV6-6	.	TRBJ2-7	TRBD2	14	TGTGCCAGCAGACCTAGCGGAGTCTCCTACGAGCAGTACTTC	CASRPSGVSYEQYF
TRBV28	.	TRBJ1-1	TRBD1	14	TGTGCCAGCAGCCCAGGGACAGGGAACACTGAAGCTTTCTTT	CASSPGTGNTEAFF
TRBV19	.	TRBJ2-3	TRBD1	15	TGTGCCAGTAGTACCCGGGACAGGGTCTCAGATACGCAGTATTTT	CASSTRDRVSDTQYF
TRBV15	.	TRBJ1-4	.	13	TGTGCCACCAGCAGGGCGGGAACGGTCAAACTGTTTTTT	CATSRAGTVKLFF
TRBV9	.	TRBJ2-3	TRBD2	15	TGTGCCAGCAGCGTAAGGCGGGAGGGGACAGATACGCAGTATTTT	CASSVRREGTDTQYF
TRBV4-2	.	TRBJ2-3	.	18	TGTGCCAGCAGCCAAACCTCTACTCAAGGGGTCCGGGCAGATACGCAGTATTTT	CASSQTSTQGVRADTQYF
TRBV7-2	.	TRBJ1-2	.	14	TGTGCCAGCAGCCCTGGACAGACTAACTATGGCTACACCTTC	CASSPGQTNYGYTF
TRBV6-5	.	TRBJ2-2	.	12	TGTGCCAGCTATCGACAGACCGGGGAGCTGTTTTTT	CASYRQTGELFF
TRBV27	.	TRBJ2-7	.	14	TGTGCCAGCAGTTTCCCCGGGGGTACGGCCGAGCAGTACTTC	CASSFPGGTAEQYF
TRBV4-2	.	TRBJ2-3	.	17	TGTGCCAGCAGCCAAGACAAGAGACTAGAGGTCACAGATAAGCAGTATTTT	CASSQDKRLEVTDKQYF
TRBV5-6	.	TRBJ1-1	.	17	TGTGCCAGCAGTCCCCTGGGGGAAATCCCCGGGGGCACTGAAGCTTTCTTT	CASSPLGEIPGGTEAFF
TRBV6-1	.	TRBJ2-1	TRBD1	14	TGTGCCAGCAGTGATGGACAGGGAAGAAATGAGCAGTTCTTC	CASSDGQGRNEQFF
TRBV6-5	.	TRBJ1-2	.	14	TGTGCCAGCAGTTACTCCGGGGGTAACTATGGCTACACCTTC	CASSYSGGNYGYTF
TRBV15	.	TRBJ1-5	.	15	TGTGCCACCAGCAGAGCGACCGGGGGGAATCAGCCCCAGCATTTT	CATSRATGGNQPQHF
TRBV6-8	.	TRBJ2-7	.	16	TGTGCCAGCAGACCACGCTGGGACACGGCGGTCTACGAGCAGTACTTC	CASRPRWDTAVYEQYF
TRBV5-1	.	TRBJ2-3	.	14	TGCGCCAGCAGCTTGCAGGAGGGTGGAGATACGCAGTATTTT	CASSLQEGGDTQYF
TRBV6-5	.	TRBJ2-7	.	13	TGTGCCAGCAGAGAAACAGGGAGCTACGAGCAGTACTTC	CASRETGSYEQYF
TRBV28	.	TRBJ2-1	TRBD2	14	TGTGCCAGCAGACTAGCGGGAGGTAGCAATGAGCAGTTCTTC	CASRLAGGSNEQFF
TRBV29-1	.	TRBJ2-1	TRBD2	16	TGCAGCGTTGAAGATCGGACTAGCGGACGCTACAATGAGCAGTTCTTC	CSVEDRTSGRYNEQFF
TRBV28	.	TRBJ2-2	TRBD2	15	TGTGCCAGCACCTTAGGGCGGGAGAGCGCCGGGGAGCTGTTTTTT	CASTLGRESAGELFF
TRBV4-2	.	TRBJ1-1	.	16	TGTGCCAGCAGCCAATCAGGCCCTGGGGAGGGCACTGAAGCTTTCTTT	CASSQSGPGEGTEAFF
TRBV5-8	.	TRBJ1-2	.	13	TGTGCCAGCAGCTTGCCCAGGGAAGATGGCTACACCTTC	CASSLPREDGYTF
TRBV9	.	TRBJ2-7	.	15	TGTGCCAGCAGCGTAGCCGCAGCGACCAACTACGAGCAGTACTTC	CASSVAAATNYEQYF
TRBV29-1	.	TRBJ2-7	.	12	TGCAGCGTTGCGGGACACTCCTACGAGCAGTACTTC	CSVAGHSYEQYF
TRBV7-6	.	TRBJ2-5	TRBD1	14	TGTGCCAGCAGCGAACGACAGGGCCTAGAGACCCAGTACTTC	CASSERQGLETQYF
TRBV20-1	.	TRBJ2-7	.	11	TGCAGTGCTAGTAGTGCCTACGAGCAGTACTTC	CSASSAYEQYF
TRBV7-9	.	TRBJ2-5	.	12	TGTGCCAGCAGCTTAGAGGAGCAGACCCAGTACTTC	CASSLEEQTQYF
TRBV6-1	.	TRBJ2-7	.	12	TGTGCCAGCAGTTTCCGGGTAGGCGAGCAGTACTTC	CASSFRVGEQYF
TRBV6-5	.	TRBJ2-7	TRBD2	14	TGTGCCAGCAGTTGGGGGGGAGGGCCAAACGAGCAGTACTTC	CASSWGGGPNEQYF
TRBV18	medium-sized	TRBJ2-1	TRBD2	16	TGTGCCAGCTCACCAAGGTTAGCGGGAGACGACAATGAGCAGTTCTTC	CASSPRLAGDDNEQFF